The clone carrying this T cell receptor beta chain was seen a few times. Here immunoSEQ multiplex PCR was the method, and the copy in TCRdb shows in-frame clones only, minus some. The profile shows some 200,000 clones, 81% of them singletons. These data belong to a study of blood T cell repertoires in COVID-19. V was pared by 5 bases and J by 3 bases, with 7 bases of the junction left unmatched. Germline values: CDR1 MNHEY, CDR2 SMNVEV (reference sequence). The CDR3 contains 15 residues. This chain connects TRBV27 to TRBJ1-3; 7 bases agree with TRBD1. Sequencing used peripheral blood. The TCR was taken from a woman aged 80 or over with COVID-19, enrolled during active disease. CDR3 region: CASSLSTGIGNTIYF. For the CDR3, the DNA is TGTGCCAGCAGTCTTTCGACAGGGATTGGAAACACCATATATTTT.